This TCR beta chain originates from a study of T cells expressing NK-cell markers. Looked up from germline, CDR1 is SGHRS and CDR2 is YFSETQ. This CDR3 has 16 residues. TCRdb re-called the 5' RACE reads; one entry per CDR3 protein, DNA not given. This table holds 300,000 to 500,000 distinct CDR3 sequences. Sequences were obtained from blood T cells: a sorted CD56 or NKG2C T cell subset, CD4+ or CD8+ T cells, or bulk PBMC T cells (not recorded which). The V and J genes are TRBV5-1 and TRBJ2-2; with no DNA, the TCRdb D assignment of TRBD1 cannot be verified. The clonotype was recovered from a woman aged 45-60 years in good health. The CDR3 sequence: CASSLMAGGGTGELFF.